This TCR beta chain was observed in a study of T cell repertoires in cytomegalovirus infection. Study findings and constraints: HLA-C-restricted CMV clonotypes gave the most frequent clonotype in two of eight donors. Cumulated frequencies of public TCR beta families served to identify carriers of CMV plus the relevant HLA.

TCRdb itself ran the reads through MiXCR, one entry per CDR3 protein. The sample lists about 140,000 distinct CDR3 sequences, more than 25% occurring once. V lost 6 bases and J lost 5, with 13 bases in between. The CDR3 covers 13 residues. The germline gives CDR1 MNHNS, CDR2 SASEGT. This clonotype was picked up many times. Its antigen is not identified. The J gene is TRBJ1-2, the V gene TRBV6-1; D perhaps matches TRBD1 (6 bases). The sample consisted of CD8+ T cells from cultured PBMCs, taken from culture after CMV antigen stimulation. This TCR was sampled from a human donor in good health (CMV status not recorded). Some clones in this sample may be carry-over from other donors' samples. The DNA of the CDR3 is TGTGCCAGCAGACCCGGGACACAGTATGGCTACACCTTC. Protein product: CASRPGTQYGYTF.